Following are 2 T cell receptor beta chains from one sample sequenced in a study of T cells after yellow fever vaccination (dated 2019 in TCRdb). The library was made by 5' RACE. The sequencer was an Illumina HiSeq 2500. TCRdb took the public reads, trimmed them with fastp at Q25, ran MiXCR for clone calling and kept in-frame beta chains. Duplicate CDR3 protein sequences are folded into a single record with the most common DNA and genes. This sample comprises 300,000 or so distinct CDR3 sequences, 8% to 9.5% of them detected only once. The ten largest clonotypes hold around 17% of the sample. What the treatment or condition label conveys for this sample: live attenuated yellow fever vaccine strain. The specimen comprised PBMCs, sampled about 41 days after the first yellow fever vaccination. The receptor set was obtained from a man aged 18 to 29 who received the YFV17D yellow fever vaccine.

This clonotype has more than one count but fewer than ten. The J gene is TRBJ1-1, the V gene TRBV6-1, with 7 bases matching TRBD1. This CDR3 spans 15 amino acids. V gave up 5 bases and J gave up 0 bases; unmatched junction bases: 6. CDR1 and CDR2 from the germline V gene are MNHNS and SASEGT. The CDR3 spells CASSKSGTVNTEAFF. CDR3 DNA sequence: TGTGCCAGCAGTAAATCCGGGACAGTGAACACTGAAGCTTTCTTT.

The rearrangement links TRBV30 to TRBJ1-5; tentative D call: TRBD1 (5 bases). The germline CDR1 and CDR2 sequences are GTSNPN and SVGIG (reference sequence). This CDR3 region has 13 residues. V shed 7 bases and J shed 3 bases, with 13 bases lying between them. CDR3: CAYLGGVNQPQHF. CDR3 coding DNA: TGTGCCTACCTGGGGGGAGTCAATCAGCCCCAGCATTTT.